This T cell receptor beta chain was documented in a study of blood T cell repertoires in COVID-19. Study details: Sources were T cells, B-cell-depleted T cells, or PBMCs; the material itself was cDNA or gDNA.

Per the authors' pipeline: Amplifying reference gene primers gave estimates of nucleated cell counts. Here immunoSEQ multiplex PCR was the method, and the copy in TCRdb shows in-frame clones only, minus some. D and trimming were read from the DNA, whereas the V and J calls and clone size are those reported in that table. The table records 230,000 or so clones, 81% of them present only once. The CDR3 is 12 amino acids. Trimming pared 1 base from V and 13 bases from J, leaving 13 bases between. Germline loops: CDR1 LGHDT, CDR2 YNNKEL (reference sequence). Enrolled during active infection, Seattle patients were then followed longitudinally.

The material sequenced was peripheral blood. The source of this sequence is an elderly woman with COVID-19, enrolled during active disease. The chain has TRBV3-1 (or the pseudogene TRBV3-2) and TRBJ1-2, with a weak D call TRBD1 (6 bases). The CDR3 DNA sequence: TGTGCCAGCAGCCAAGGTACAGGGTCTCTCACCTTC. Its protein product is CASSQGTGSLTF.